This record covers a single T cell receptor beta chain. The antigen is undetermined. This entry belongs to a study of chemoradiotherapy in HPV16-positive cancers. General study results and limits: For HPV16-positive patients, expanding HPV-responsive T cells associated with longer recurrence-free survival. Candidate HPV-specific clones and E7-related TCR motifs grew in tumor during treatment.

Sequenced by immunoSEQ multiplex PCR; TCRdb stores in-frame clones only, minus some. Of about 33,000 clones listed, 85% to 90% are singletons. Repertoires were sampled repeatedly during chemoradiotherapy. V lost 8 bases to trimming and J lost 1 base, with 5 bases between them. Germline V lookup: CDR1 MNHNS, CDR2 SASEGT. The CDR3 contains 11 residues. The sequenced sample was blood, obtained from a patient who underwent chemoradiotherapy. This TCR came from a human donor with HPV-associated anogenital cancer. This rearrangement joins TRBV6-1 to TRBJ1-2; D not resolved. CDR3 bases: TGTGCCAGCTTTCTTAACTATGGCTACACCTTC. Amino acids: CASFLNYGYTF.